Listed here are 16 T cell receptor beta chains from one sample, sequenced in a study of shared clonotypes between healthy human individuals. Data came from immunoSEQ multiplex PCR; TCRdb stores just in-frame clones and leaves some out. The data hold hundreds of thousands of clones, with roughly 96% observed a single time. As defined, naive CD8 cells were CD45RO-negative and positively selected for CCR7, with terminally differentiated effector memory CD45RA+ cells excluded. Sequencing used naive CD8+ T cells sorted from blood. The receptors derive from a woman aged 25-40 years in good health.

This clone was seen only once. The rearrangement joins TRBV28 to TRBJ2-1, with a weak D call TRBD2 (6 bases). CDR1 is MDHEN and CDR2 is SYDVKM in the germline V gene. V was shortened by 4 bases and J by 1 base, with 17 bases between the two germline ends. The CDR3 is made up of 17 amino acids. The CDR3 region is CASSYVGGVPSYNEQFF. CDR3 bases: TGTGCCAGCAGTTACGTGGGAGGAGTGCCTTCCTACAATGAGCAGTTCTTC. Drawing the rest from reference TRBV28 and TRBJ2-1, the complete variable domain is DVKVTQSSRYLVKRTGEKVFLECVQDMDHENMFWYRQDPGLGLRLIYFSYDVKMKEKGDIPEGYSVSREKKERFSLILESASTNQTSMYLCASSYVGGVPSYNEQFFGPGTRLTVL.

This rearrangement joins TRBV13 to TRBJ2-2, with TRBD2 matching 11 bases. From germline, CDR1 is PRHDT and CDR2 FYEKMQ (reference sequence). Trimming took 6 bases from V and 0 from J; bases not matched to a gene: 6. CDR3 length: 17 amino acids. The CDR3 loop reads CASSTLAGVANTGELFF. The DNA of the CDR3 is TGTGCCAGCAGTACACTAGCGGGAGTTGCGAACACCGGGGAGCTGTTTTTT.

The V gene is TRBV5-6, the J gene TRBJ2-1; 11 bases agree with TRBD2. The CDR3 totals 18 residues. Trimming removed 0 bases from V and 8 bases from J; junction bases left unmatched: 13. Looked up from germline, CDR1 is SGHDT and CDR2 is YYEEEE. CDR3 in DNA: TGTGCCAGCAGCTTGGGGATACTAGCGGGAGTACGTAGAGATGAGCAGTTCTTC. This gives the protein CASSLGILAGVRRDEQFF.

This clone showed up just a few times. The V gene is TRBV18, the J gene TRBJ2-1, with D possibly being TRBD2 (5 bases). Germline-derived CDR1 and CDR2 are KGHSH and LQKENI. The CDR3 totals 18 residues. Trimming removed 2 bases from V and 0 bases from J, with 17 bases in between. The CDR3 bases are TGTGCCAGCTCACCAGAAGCAGGCGGGCTAATCTCCTACAATGAGCAGTTCTTC. Protein product: CASSPEAGGLISYNEQFF.

V is TRBV7-8 and J is TRBJ2-5; D is ambiguous. This CDR3 has 18 amino acids. Germline CDR1 reads SGHVS; CDR2 reads FQNEAQ. V dropped 5 bases and J dropped 5 bases, with 27 bases sitting between them. The CDR3 here is CASSTTEAAFSFQETQYF. CDR3 DNA sequence: TGTGCCAGCAGCACAACCGAGGCGGCATTTTCATTCCAGGAGACCCAGTACTTC.

The chain uses TRBV28 and TRBJ2-7; 8 positions match TRBD1. The ends lost 10 bases at V and 3 bases at J; junction bases unmatched: 8. The germline gives CDR1 MDHEN, CDR2 SYDVKM. The CDR3 extends over 13 amino acids. The DNA of the CDR3 is TGTGCCACCTCAAACACAGGGGGCTACGAGCAGTACTTC. Amino acid sequence: CATSNTGGYEQYF.

The rearrangement links TRBV28 to TRBJ1-1; D may be TRBD1 (6 bases). The ends were cut back, 7 bases at V and 0 bases at J, with 27 bases in the middle. The germline gives CDR1 MDHEN, CDR2 SYDVKM. This CDR3 is built from 19 residues. CDR3 nucleotides: TGTGCCAGCATCCCGTTTAACGTTGGGGGGCATGACATGAACACTGAAGCTTTCTTT. Translating it yields CASIPFNVGGHDMNTEAFF.

The chain links TRBV9 to TRBJ1-1; D might be TRBD1 (6 bases). V lost 0 bases and J lost 1, with 10 bases in between. The CDR3 runs 15 residues. Germline V CDR1 and CDR2: SGDLS, YYNGEE. CDR3: CASSVGARGNTEAFF. CDR3 nucleotide sequence: TGTGCCAGCAGCGTAGGGGCCAGGGGGAACACTGAAGCTTTCTTT.

This sequence joins TRBV15 and TRBJ1-5; no definite D call. The CDR3 length is 14 residues. Germline V gives CDR1 LNHNV, CDR2 YYDKDF (reference sequence). V lost 5 bases, J lost 6 bases, and 14 bases lay in between. The CDR3 is CATSLVVGGQPQHF. The CDR3 nucleotides read TGTGCCACCAGCCTAGTAGTAGGAGGTCAGCCCCAGCATTTT.

In DNA form, the CDR3 reads TGCGCCAGCAGCTTGAGGGGGCACTCCTACGAGCAGTACTTC. This sequence encodes CASSLRGHSYEQYF. The chain joins TRBV5-1 to TRBJ2-7; 7 bases fit TRBD1. Trimming took 1 base from V and 0 from J; bases not matched to a gene: 1. The germline CDR1 and CDR2 sequences are SGHRS and YFSETQ. The length of the CDR3 is 14 residues.

The V gene is TRBV4-1, the J gene TRBJ1-4, with D possibly TRBD1 on 5 matching bases. The CDR3 length is 16 residues. V was pared by 1 base and J by 7 bases, with 16 bases between. Per the germline V gene, CDR1 is MGHRA and CDR2 is YSYEKL. CDR3 sequence (DNA): TGCGCCAGCAGCCAAGGGGTTGGGGCGGCGGGTGAAAAACTGTTTTTT. Translating gives CASSQGVGAAGEKLFF.

The V gene is TRBV7-7, the J gene TRBJ1-4; the match to TRBD1 covers 7 bases. V lost 5 bases, J lost 8 bases, and 5 bases stayed unmatched. Looked up from germline, CDR1 is SSHAT and CDR2 is FNYEAQ (reference sequence). The CDR3 extends over 13 amino acids. The CDR3 region has the DNA TGTGCCAGCAGCCCAACGGACAGGGAAAAACTGTTTTTT. Protein: CASSPTDREKLFF.

In this sample, this clone turned up once. V and J are TRBV27 and TRBJ2-7; D remains ambiguous. V dropped 5 bases and J dropped 4 bases, with 18 bases sitting between them. This CDR3 has 15 residues. Germline V gives CDR1 MNHEY, CDR2 SMNVEV (reference sequence). The CDR3 region has the DNA TGTGCCAGCAGTGCACGACCGGGCGACCTATACGAGCAGTACTTC. Protein product: CASSARPGDLYEQYF.

V and J are TRBV28 and TRBJ2-1; 9 nucleotides align to TRBD1. CDR3 length: 16 amino acids. The ends lost 2 bases at V and 8 bases at J; junction bases unmatched: 10. Germline V gives CDR1 MDHEN, CDR2 SYDVKM. The CDR3 protein is CASSLRGQGLWHEQFF. In DNA, the CDR3 is TGTGCCAGCAGTTTACGGGGACAGGGCCTTTGGCATGAGCAGTTCTTC.

CDR3 in DNA: TGCGCCAGCAGTGTACTAGCGGGAGCCTACGAGCAGTACTTC. Its protein is CASSVLAGAYEQYF. The genes are TRBV10-2 and TRBJ2-7; 11 bases match TRBD2. The CDR3 covers 14 residues. Germline-derived CDR1 and CDR2 are WSHSY and SAAADI. The junction had 1 base not matched to a gene; V was cut back by 4 bases and J by 2 bases.

The chain employs TRBV9 and TRBJ2-7, with 7 bases identical to TRBD2. There are 16 residues in the CDR3. V lost 4 bases to trimming and J lost 7 bases; unmatched junction nucleotides: 17. Germline loops: CDR1 SGDLS, CDR2 YYNGEE. The CDR3 nucleotides read TGTGCCAGCAGCATCGCCTTCGCGGGAGTACTAGAGGAGCAGTACTTC. Its translation: CASSIAFAGVLEEQYF.